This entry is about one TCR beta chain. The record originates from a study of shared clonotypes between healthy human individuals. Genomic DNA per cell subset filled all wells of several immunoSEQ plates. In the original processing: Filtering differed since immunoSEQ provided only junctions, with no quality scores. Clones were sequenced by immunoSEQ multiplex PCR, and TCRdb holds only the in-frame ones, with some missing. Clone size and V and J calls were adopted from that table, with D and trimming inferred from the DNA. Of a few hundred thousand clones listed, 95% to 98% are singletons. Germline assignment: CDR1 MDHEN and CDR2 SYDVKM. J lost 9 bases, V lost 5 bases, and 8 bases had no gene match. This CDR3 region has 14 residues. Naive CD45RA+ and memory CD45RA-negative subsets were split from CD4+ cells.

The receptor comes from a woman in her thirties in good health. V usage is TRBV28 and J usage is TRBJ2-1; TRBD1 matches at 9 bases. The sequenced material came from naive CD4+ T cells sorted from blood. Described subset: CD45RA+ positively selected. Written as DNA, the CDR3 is TGTGCCAGCAGTCCGGGGGACAGGGAATGTGAGCAGTTCTTC. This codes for CASSPGDRECEQFF.